This entry lists 2 T cell receptor beta chains sequenced from one sample in a study of OX40 agonist ivuxolimab in advanced cancers. Sequenced by immunoSEQ multiplex PCR; TCRdb stores in-frame clones only, minus some. The sample contains under 45,000 clones, under 85% of which appear only once. The material sequenced was CD4+ or CD8+ T cells sorted from blood, taken in a trial of the OX40 agonist ivuxolimab. Receptors originate from an adult with an advanced solid tumor such as melanoma, head and neck, liver or kidney cancer.

The chain recombines TRBV5-1 with TRBJ1-1, with D tentatively TRBD1 (5 bases). Trimming stripped 1 base from V and 6 bases from J, with 10 bases between. This CDR3 is built from 13 residues. Looked up from germline, CDR1 is SGHRS and CDR2 is YFSETQ. In DNA form, the CDR3 reads TGCGCCAGCAGCTTGTCTGACAGCGCTGAAGCTTTCTTT. This encodes CASSLSDSAEAFF. Based on the CDR3 plus reference TRBV5-1 and TRBJ1-1, the full variable domain is KAGVTQTPRYLIKTRGQQVTLSCSPISGHRSVSWYQQTPGQGLQFLFEYFSETQRNKGNFPGRFSGRQFSNSRSEMNVSTLELGDSALYLCASSLSDSAEAFFGQGTRLTVV.

The J gene is TRBJ1-5, the V gene TRBV19; D is ambiguous. The CDR3 is 13 amino acids. V was pared by 1 base and J by 9 bases, with 10 bases between. The germline gives CDR1 LNHDA, CDR2 SQIVND (reference sequence). CDR3 bases: TGTGCCAGTAGTATAGGGGGTAGCGCGCCCCAGCATTTT. Amino acid sequence: CASSIGGSAPQHF. Looking up the rest from reference TRBV19 and TRBJ1-5 gives the full variable domain: DGGITQSPKYLFRKEGQNVTLSCEQNLNHDAMYWYRQDPGQGLRLIYYSQIVNDFQKGDIAEGYSVSREKKESFPLTVTSAQKNPTAFYLCASSIGGSAPQHFGDGTRLSIL.